This T cell receptor beta chain was recorded in a study of CD8 T cells in Susac syndrome. Random hexamers were used to reverse transcribe an amount of roughly 0.45 to 1 ug RNA. TCRdb re-called the immunoSEQ multiplex PCR reads with MiXCR, one entry per CDR3 protein. The repertoire holds about 140,000 distinct CDR3 sequences, with 95% as singletons. The CDR3 is 13 residues long. V lost 2 bases and J lost 9, with 17 bases in between. Germline V gene lookup returns CDR1 SQVTM and CDR2 ANQGSEA. Peripheral blood CD8+ and CD4+ T cells were profiled by TCR beta sequencing. This receptor was taken from a human donor with multiple sclerosis. V gene TRBV29-1 combines with J gene TRBJ2-7; D unclear. The sequencing input was CD4+ T cells from PBMCs. CDR3 DNA: TGCAGCGTTGAACGTACGGGTGGTGGTGGGCAGTACTTC. Amino acids: CSVERTGGGGQYF.